Listed below are T cell receptor beta chains from one sample, sequenced in a study of blood T cell repertoires in COVID-19. Assay used: immunoSEQ multiplex PCR; TCRdb lists only in-frame clones, some missing. The sample has about 70,000 clones, around 85% seen once. The source material was peripheral blood. All receptors come from a human donor in a cohort sampled during active COVID-19. CDR3s leave out the opening cysteine and the closing phenylalanine or tryptophan.

TRBV7-2	TRBJ1-1	ASSWSQGATEAF
TRBV5-4	TRBJ1-3	ASSLQGTVSGNTIY
TRBV6-5	TRBJ1-6	ASSYGQGARSPLH
TRBV9	TRBJ2-7	ASSTSLRDYEQY
TRBV3-1/TRBV3-2	TRBJ2-7	ASSPSTGIGSPYYEQY
TRBV7-2	TRBJ2-2	ASSLAGGANTGELF
TRBV5-1	TRBJ2-4	ASSFTSGGAMDIQY
TRBV27	TRBJ2-6	ASSLSGANVLT
TRBV6-4	TRBJ2-1	ATTSRGEQF
TRBV6-5	TRBJ1-6	ASTPDRGPSPLH
TRBV15	TRBJ1-2	ATSRGADYGYT
TRBV29-1	TRBJ2-5	SGATGETQY
TRBV6-5	TRBJ1-2	ASSNHNRDGYT
TRBV6-5	TRBJ2-1	ASSTPGGYNEQF
TRBV5-4	TRBJ1-1	ASSLRQGGTEAF
TRBV19	TRBJ2-2	ASTQNRGGELF
TRBV9	TRBJ1-6	ASSVEGQGAPPLH
TRBV6-5	TRBJ1-3	ASSLSFRNTIY
TRBV3-1/TRBV3-2	TRBJ2-7	ASSLLNRGLGEQY
TRBV6-1	TRBJ1-5	ASSEPGISNQPQH
TRBV5-6	TRBJ2-3	ASSLGTGGWDTQY
TRBV27	TRBJ2-7	ASSLVGSGYEQY
TRBV2	TRBJ2-5	ASSPGGPSETQY
TRBV9	TRBJ2-1	ASSVAGSGPYNEQF
TRBV6-6	TRBJ2-3	ASSYLGGGPTDTQY